What follows describes a single TCR beta chain. Libraries were prepared by immunoSEQ multiplex PCR; TCRdb keeps only in-frame clonotypes and omits some of them. Of 120,000 or so clones detected, less than 95% appear once; the ten largest clones hold roughly 7%. Germline V CDR1 and CDR2: SQVTM, ANQGSEA. Trimming took 4 bases from V and 1 from J, leaving 29 bases between them. This CDR3 comprises 20 residues. These data come from a study of T cell responses to AZD1222 COVID-19 vaccine. The sample consisted of peripheral blood, taken on day 0 of AZD1222 vaccination. The chain uses TRBV29-1 and TRBJ2-1; D might be TRBD1 or TRBD2, each matching 6 bases. The sequence was obtained from an adult in good health. As DNA, the CDR3 is TGCAGCGTTGCCGGAATTATGGGTGGGGGGCGCCTCTTATCCTACAATGAGCAGTTCTTC. It is translated as CSVAGIMGGGRLLSYNEQFF.